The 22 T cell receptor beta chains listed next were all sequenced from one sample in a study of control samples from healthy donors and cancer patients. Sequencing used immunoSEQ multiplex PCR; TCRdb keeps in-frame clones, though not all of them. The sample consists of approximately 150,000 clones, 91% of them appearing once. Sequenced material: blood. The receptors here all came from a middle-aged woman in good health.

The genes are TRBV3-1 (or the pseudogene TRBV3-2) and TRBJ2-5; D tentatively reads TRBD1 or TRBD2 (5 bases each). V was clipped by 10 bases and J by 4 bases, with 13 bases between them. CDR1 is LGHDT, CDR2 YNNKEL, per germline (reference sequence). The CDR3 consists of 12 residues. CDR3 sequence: CATNHGAETQYF. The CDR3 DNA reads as TGTGCCACCAATCACGGGGCAGAGACCCAGTACTTC.

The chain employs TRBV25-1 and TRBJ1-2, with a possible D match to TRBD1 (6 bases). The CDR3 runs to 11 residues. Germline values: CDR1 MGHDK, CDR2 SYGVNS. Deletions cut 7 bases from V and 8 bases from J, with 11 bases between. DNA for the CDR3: TGTGCCAGCACCGGACAGCTCGGCTACACCTTC. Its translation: CASTGQLGYTF.

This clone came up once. The CDR3 DNA sequence: TGTGCCAGCAACTCTCCGGAGGGGACAGCCAAAAACATTCAGTACTTC. Encoded protein: CASNSPEGTAKNIQYF. The chain links TRBV6-6 to TRBJ2-4, with a tentative D call TRBD2 (6 bases). V lost 7 bases to trimming and J lost 0 bases, with 16 bases between them. Germline loops: CDR1 MNHNY, CDR2 SVGAGI (reference sequence). The length of the CDR3 is 16 residues.

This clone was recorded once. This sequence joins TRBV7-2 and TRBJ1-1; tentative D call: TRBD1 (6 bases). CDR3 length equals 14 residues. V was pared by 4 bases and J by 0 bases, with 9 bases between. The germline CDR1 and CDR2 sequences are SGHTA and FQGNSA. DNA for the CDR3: TGTGCCAGCAGCTGGGACACTTTGAACACTGAAGCTTTCTTT. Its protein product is CASSWDTLNTEAFF.

The CDR3 bases are TGTGCCATCCGACTTGCCTCTGGGGCCAACGTCCTGACTTTC. This codes for CAIRLASGANVLTF. The genes are TRBV2 and TRBJ2-6; D gene uncertain. The CDR3 length is 14 residues. The V gene lost 10 bases and the J gene lost 0 bases, with 10 bases spanning the gap. Germline lookup yields CDR1 SNHLY and CDR2 FYNNEI.

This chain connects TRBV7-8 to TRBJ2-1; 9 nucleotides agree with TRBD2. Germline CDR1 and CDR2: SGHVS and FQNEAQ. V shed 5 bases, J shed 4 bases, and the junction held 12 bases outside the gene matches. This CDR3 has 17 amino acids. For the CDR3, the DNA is TGTGCCAGCAGCCCATACCAGGGTAGCGGGGGTTACAATGAGCAGTTCTTC. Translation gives CASSPYQGSGGYNEQFF.

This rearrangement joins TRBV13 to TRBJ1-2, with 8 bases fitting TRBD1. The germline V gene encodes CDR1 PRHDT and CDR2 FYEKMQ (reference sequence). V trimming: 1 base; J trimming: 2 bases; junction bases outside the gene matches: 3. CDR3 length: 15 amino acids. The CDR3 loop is CASSLDRGINYGYTF. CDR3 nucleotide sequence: TGTGCCAGCAGCTTAGACAGGGGGATCAACTATGGCTACACCTTC.

In DNA, the CDR3 is TGTGCCATCAGTGAGCCCACAGAGAACTATGGCTACACCTTC. Its protein product is CAISEPTENYGYTF. J is TRBJ1-2 and V is TRBV10-3; D gene ambiguous. Germline CDR1 ENHRY, CDR2 SYGVKD. The CDR3 is 14 residues long. Trimming pared 2 bases from V and 2 bases from J, leaving 9 bases between.

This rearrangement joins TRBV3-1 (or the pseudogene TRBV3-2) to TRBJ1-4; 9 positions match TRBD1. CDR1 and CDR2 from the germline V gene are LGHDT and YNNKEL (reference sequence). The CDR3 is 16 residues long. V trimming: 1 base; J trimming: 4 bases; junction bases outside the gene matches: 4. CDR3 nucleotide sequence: TGTGCCAGCAGCCAAGCCACAGGGGGCGGTAATGAAAAACTGTTTTTT. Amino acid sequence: CASSQATGGGNEKLFF.

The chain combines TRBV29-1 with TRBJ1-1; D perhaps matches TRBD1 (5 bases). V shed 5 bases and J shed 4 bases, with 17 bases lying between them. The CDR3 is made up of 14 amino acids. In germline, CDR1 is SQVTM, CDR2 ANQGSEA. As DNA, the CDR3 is TGCAGCGTTAATCTGGGGGGATTTGTCACTGAAGCTTTCTTT. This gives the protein CSVNLGGFVTEAFF.

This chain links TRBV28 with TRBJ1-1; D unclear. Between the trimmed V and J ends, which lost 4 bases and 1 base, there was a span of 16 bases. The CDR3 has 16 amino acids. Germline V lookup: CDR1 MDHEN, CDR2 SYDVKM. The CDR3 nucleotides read TGTGCCAGCAGTTACCCTTTCGACGGGCAGAACACTGAAGCTTTCTTT. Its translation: CASSYPFDGQNTEAFF.

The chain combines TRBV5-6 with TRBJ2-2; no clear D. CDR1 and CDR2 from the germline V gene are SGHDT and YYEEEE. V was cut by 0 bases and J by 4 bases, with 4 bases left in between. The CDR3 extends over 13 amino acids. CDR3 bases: TGTGCCAGCAGCTTGGGGGGCACCGGGGAGCTGTTTTTT. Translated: CASSLGGTGELFF.

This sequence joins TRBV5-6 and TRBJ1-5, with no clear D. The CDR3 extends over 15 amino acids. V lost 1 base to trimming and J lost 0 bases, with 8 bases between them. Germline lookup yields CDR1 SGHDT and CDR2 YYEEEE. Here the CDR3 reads CASSLFGYSNQPQHF. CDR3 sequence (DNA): TGTGCCAGCAGCTTGTTCGGGTATAGCAATCAGCCCCAGCATTTT.

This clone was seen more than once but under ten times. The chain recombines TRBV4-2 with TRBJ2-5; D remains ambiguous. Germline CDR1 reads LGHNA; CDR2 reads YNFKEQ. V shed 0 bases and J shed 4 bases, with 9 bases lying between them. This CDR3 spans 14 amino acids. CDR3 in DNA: TGTGCCAGCAGCCAAGATAAAACAGTAGAGACCCAGTACTTC. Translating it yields CASSQDKTVETQYF.

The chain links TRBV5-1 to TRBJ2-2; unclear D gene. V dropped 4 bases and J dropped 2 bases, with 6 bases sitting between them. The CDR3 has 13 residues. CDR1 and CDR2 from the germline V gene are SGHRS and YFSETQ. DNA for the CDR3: TGCGCCAGCAGCACCACTAACACCGGGGAGCTGTTTTTT. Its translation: CASSTTNTGELFF.

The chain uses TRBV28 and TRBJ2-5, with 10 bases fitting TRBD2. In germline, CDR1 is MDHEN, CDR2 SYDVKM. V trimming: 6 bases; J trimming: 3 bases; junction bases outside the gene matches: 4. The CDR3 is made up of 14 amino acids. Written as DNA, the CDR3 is TGTGCCAGCAGGCCAGCGGGGGGGGAAGAGACCCAGTACTTC. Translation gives CASRPAGGEETQYF.

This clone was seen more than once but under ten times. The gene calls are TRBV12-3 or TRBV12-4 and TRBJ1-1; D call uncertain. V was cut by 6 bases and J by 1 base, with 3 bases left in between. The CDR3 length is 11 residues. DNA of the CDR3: TGTGCCAGCAGCACGAACACTGAAGCTTTCTTT. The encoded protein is CASSTNTEAFF.

This CDR3 reads CASSLSGQGTSNEKLFF. The CDR3 DNA is TGTGCCAGCAGTTTATCAGGACAGGGAACGTCTAATGAAAAACTGTTTTTT. This chain joins TRBV28 and TRBJ1-4; 8 bases match TRBD1. The germline gives CDR1 MDHEN, CDR2 SYDVKM. V lost 1 base to trimming and J lost 3 bases; unmatched junction nucleotides: 7. The CDR3 has 17 residues.

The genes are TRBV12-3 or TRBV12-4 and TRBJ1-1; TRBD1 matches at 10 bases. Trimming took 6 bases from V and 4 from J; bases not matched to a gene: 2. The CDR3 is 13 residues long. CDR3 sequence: CASRGQGSTEAFF. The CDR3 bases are TGTGCCAGCAGGGGACAGGGGAGCACTGAAGCTTTCTTT.

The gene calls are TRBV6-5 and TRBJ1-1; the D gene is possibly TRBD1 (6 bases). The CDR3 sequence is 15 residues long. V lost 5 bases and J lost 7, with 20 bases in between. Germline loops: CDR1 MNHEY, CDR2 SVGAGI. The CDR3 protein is CASSPPGGAGVEAFF. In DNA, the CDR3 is TGTGCCAGCAGTCCTCCCGGGGGGGCCGGGGTTGAAGCTTTCTTT.

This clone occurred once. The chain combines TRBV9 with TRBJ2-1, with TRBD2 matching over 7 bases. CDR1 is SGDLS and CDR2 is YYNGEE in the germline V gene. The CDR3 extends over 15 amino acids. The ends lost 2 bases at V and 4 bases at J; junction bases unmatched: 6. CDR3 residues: CASSVPAGRYNEQFF. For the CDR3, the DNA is TGTGCCAGCAGCGTTCCAGCGGGGCGGTACAATGAGCAGTTCTTC.

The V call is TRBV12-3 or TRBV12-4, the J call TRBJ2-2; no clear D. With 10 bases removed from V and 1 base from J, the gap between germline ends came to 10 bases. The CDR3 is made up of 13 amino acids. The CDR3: CAIKQKNTGELFF. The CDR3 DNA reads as TGTGCCATCAAACAGAAGAACACCGGGGAGCTGTTTTTT.